A single sample gave rise to the 7 T cell receptor beta chains below, sequenced in a study of cytomegalovirus exposure and HLA in healthy donors. PCR employed 60 Vbeta and 13 Jbeta primers. The method was immunoSEQ multiplex PCR; TCRdb's version includes in-frame clones alone and lacks a portion of them. Among 85,000 to 120,000 clones listed, over 60% were seen once. The sequencing sample was made of PBMCs. These receptors all stem from a male donor in good health and CMV-seropositive.

In its sample, this clone was seen a few times. This chain uses TRBV27 with TRBJ2-5, with 7 positions matching TRBD1. The CDR3 sequence is 13 residues long. The germline V gene encodes CDR1 MNHEY and CDR2 SMNVEV (reference sequence). The ends lost 5 bases at V and 5 bases at J; junction bases unmatched: 5. CDR3 amino acids: CASSNRGGETQYF. CDR3 in DNA: TGTGCCAGCAGTAACAGGGGTGGGGAGACCCAGTACTTC.

The chain has TRBV4-2 and TRBJ2-7; possibly TRBD2 for D (6 bases). This CDR3 contains 15 residues. Trimming stripped 0 bases from V and 6 bases from J, with 15 bases between. Germline V gene sequence: CDR1 LGHNA, CDR2 YNFKEQ. CDR3 loop: CASSQDNGGASEQYF. Here the CDR3 DNA reads TGTGCCAGCAGCCAAGATAACGGGGGAGCAAGCGAGCAGTACTTC.

The rearrangement links TRBV6-1 to TRBJ2-7; 10 positions agree with TRBD1. Germline values: CDR1 MNHNS, CDR2 SASEGT. V lost 3 bases and J lost 5; bases outside the gene matches: 10. The CDR3 totals 16 residues. CDR3 coding DNA: TGTGCCAGCAGTGAGCGGGACAGGGGCTTTGGGGACGAGCAGTACTTC. This gives the protein CASSERDRGFGDEQYF.

This clone was recorded only once. The rearrangement links TRBV27 to TRBJ2-2; no clear D gene. Germline V gene lookup returns CDR1 MNHEY and CDR2 SMNVEV (reference sequence). The CDR3 consists of 12 residues. The V gene lost 5 bases and the J gene lost 4 bases, with 5 bases spanning the gap. CDR3 protein: CASSRPTGELFF. CDR3 nucleotide sequence: TGTGCCAGCAGTCGTCCCACCGGGGAGCTGTTTTTT.

This chain connects TRBV9 to TRBJ1-2; D is unresolved. The CDR3 loop spans 16 amino acids. V was shortened by 0 bases and J by 0 bases, with 12 bases between the two germline ends. Germline-derived CDR1 and CDR2 are SGDLS and YYNGEE. CDR3 in DNA: TGTGCCAGCAGCGTAGGCCCCACACAGACTAACTATGGCTACACCTTC. Amino acid sequence: CASSVGPTQTNYGYTF.

The V and J genes are TRBV4-3 and TRBJ2-3; D remains unclear. V shed 0 bases and J shed 8 bases, with 9 bases lying between them. Germline lookup yields CDR1 LGHNA and CDR2 YSLEER. CDR3 length: 13 residues. CDR3 residues: CASSQDRLATQYF. The CDR3 DNA sequence: TGCGCCAGCAGCCAAGATCGACTGGCTACGCAGTATTTT.

The chain uses TRBV7-9 and TRBJ1-1, with 7 bases identical to TRBD1. The CDR3 consists of 14 residues. CDR1 is SEHNR and CDR2 is FQNEAQ in the germline V gene (reference sequence). The trim removed 2 bases at V and 4 bases at J, leaving 4 bases unmatched. CDR3 in amino acids: CASSLNTGATEAFF. CDR3 nucleotides: TGTGCCAGCAGCTTAAATACAGGGGCCACTGAAGCTTTCTTT.